The source of this T cell receptor beta chain is a study of blood T cell repertoires in COVID-19. Background on the study: Samples taken during acute and convalescent COVID-19 were collected in the United States, Italy and Spain. T cells, B-cell-depleted T cells, or PBMCs supplied cDNA or gDNA.

Measured with immunoSEQ multiplex PCR; TCRdb has only the in-frame clones, and not every one. The top ten clones hold 15% to 19% of a sample with 250,000 to 300,000 clones, just over 85% of them seen once. Germline V lookup: CDR1 LNHDA, CDR2 SQIVND (reference sequence). The CDR3 contains 12 residues. The V end lost 5 bases, the J end lost 9 bases, and 11 bases lay between the germline ends. The origin of this receptor is a man younger than 30 who had recovered from COVID-19. The chain joins TRBV19 to TRBJ2-1; D not certain. Sequencing was carried out using PBMCs or T cells enriched from blood (not recorded which). CDR3: CASSLTFGEQFF. As DNA, the CDR3 is TGTGCCAGTAGTCTAACCTTTGGTGAGCAGTTCTTC.